Listed below are T cell receptor beta chains from one sample, sequenced in a study of OX40 agonist ivuxolimab in advanced cancers. Produced via immunoSEQ multiplex PCR; TCRdb's table is partial and in-frame only. The sample carries around 100,000 clones, 90% recorded once. The sample was CD4+ or CD8+ T cells sorted from blood, taken in a trial of the OX40 agonist ivuxolimab. The receptor set was obtained from an adult with an advanced solid tumor such as melanoma, head and neck, liver or kidney cancer. CDR3s include the opening cysteine and the closing phenylalanine or tryptophan. D genes are given only for firm matches. The listing skips clone size in some rows; elsewhere it reads once, few, many or a size class.

length	V	size	D	J	CDR3	DNA
14	TRBV11-2	few	NA	TRBJ1-3	CASSPGGSGNTIYF	TGTGCCAGCAGCCCTGGCGGTTCTGGAAACACCATATATTTT
15	TRBV19	NA	NA	TRBJ2-5	CASSIPEGARETQYF	TGTGCCAGTAGTATACCGGAGGGGGCTAGAGAGACCCAGTACTTC
15	TRBV27	NA	TRBD1	TRBJ2-6	CASSRGTGSARGLTF	TGTGCCAGCAGTCGTGGGACAGGGTCCGCCCGTGGCCTGACTTTC
16	TRBV7-9	NA	TRBD2	TRBJ2-1	CASRRSVAGGGNEQFF	TGTGCCAGCAGGCGCAGCGTAGCGGGGGGCGGGAATGAGCAGTTCTTC
13	TRBV5-6	NA	TRBD1	TRBJ1-6	CASNPAGGSPLHF	TGTGCCAGCAACCCTGCAGGGGGCTCACCCCTCCACTTT
15	TRBV29-1	NA	NA	TRBJ2-7	CSVVAPPGISGEQYF	TGCAGCGTTGTGGCTCCCCCCGGGATTTCGGGCGAGCAGTACTTC
11	TRBV6-6	few	NA	TRBJ1-1	CASSYTGGAFF	TGTGCCAGCAGTTACACGGGCGGAGCTTTCTTT
18	TRBV11-2	NA	NA	TRBJ2-7	CASSLAEDRLTLSYEQYF	TGTGCCAGCAGCTTGGCTGAAGACCGACTGACCCTGTCCTACGAGCAGTACTTC
16	TRBV10-3	NA	TRBD2	TRBJ2-1	CAISEESSGSLGEQFF	TGTGCCATCAGTGAGGAGTCTAGCGGGAGTCTTGGTGAGCAGTTCTTC
11	TRBV5-6	NA	NA	TRBJ2-7	CASSLGYEQYF	TGTGCCAGCAGCTTGGGCTACGAGCAGTACTTC
13	TRBV10-1	NA	NA	TRBJ2-3	CASSENMGDTQYF	TGCGCCAGCAGTGAAAACATGGGAGATACGCAGTATTTT
14	TRBV6-1	NA	NA	TRBJ1-3	CASSQTHSGNTIYF	TGTGCCAGCAGTCAGACTCACTCTGGAAACACCATATATTTT
12	TRBV6-1	NA	NA	TRBJ1-2	CASRGTEYGYTF	TGTGCCAGCCGAGGGACGGAGTATGGCTACACCTTC
22	TRBV19	NA	TRBD1	TRBJ2-7	CASSSGTRPGDRARTSSYEQYF	TGTGCCAGTAGTTCTGGGACGCGGCCCGGGGACAGGGCGCGCACGAGCTCCTACGAGCAGTACTTC